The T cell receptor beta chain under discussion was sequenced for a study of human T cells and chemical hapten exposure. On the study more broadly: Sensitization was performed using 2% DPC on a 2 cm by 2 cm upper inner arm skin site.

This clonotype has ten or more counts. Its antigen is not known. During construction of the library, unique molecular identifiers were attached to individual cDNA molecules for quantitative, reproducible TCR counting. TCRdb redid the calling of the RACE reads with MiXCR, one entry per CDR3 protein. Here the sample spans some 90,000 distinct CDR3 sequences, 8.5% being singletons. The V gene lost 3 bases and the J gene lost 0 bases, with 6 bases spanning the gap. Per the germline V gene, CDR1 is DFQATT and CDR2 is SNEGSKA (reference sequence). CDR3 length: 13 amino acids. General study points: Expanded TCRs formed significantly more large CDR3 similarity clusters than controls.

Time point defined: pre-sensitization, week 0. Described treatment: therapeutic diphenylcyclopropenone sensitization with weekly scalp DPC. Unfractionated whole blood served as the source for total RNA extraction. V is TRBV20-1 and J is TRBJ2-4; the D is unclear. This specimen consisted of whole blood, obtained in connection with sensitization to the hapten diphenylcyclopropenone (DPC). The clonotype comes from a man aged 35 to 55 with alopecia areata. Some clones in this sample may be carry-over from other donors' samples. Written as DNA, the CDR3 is TGCAGTGCTAGCCAGCTAGCCAAAAACATTCAGTACTTC. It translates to CSASQLAKNIQYF.